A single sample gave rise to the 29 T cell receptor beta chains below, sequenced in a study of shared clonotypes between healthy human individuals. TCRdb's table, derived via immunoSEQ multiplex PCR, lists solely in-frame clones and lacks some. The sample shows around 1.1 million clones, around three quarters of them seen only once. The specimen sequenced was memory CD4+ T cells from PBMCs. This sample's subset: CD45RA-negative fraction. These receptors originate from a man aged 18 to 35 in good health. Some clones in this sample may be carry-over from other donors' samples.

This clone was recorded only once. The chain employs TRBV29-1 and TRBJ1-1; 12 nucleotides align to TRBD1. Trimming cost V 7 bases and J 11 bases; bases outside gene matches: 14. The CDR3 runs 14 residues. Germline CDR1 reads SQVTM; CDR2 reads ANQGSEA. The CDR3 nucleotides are TGCAGCGCTAAGGGGGGACAGGGGGCGATCGGGGCTTTCTTT. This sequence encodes CSAKGGQGAIGAFF.

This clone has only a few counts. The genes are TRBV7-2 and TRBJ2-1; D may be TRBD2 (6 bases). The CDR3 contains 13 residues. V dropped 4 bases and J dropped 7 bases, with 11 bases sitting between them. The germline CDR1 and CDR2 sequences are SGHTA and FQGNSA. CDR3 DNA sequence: TGTGCCAGCAGCTCCGGGACTGGGAATGAGCAGTTCTTC. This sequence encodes CASSSGTGNEQFF.

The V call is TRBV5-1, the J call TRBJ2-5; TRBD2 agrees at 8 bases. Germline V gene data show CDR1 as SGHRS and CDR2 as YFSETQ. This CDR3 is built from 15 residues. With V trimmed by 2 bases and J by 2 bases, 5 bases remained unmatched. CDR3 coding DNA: TGCGCCAGCAGCTTATCGGCGGGAGGTCAAGAGACCCAGTACTTC. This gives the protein CASSLSAGGQETQYF. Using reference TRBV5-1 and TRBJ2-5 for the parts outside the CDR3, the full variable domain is KAGVTQTPRYLIKTRGQQVTLSCSPISGHRSVSWYQQTPGQGLQFLFEYFSETQRNKGNFPGRFSGRQFSNSRSEMNVSTLELGDSALYLCASSLSAGGQETQYFGPGTRLLVL.

The CDR3: CASSPGTSAYTDTQYF. The CDR3, as DNA: TGCGCCAGCAGCCCAGGGACTAGCGCATACACAGATACGCAGTATTTT. The chain couples TRBV5-1 to TRBJ2-3; 10 bases fit TRBD2. The germline CDR1 and CDR2 sequences are SGHRS and YFSETQ. This CDR3 contains 16 residues. Germline trimming cut 4 bases from V and 2 bases from J; bases unmatched to any gene: 7. The whole variable domain, remainder taken from reference TRBV5-1 and TRBJ2-3, is KAGVTQTPRYLIKTRGQQVTLSCSPISGHRSVSWYQQTPGQGLQFLFEYFSETQRNKGNFPGRFSGRQFSNSRSEMNVSTLELGDSALYLCASSPGTSAYTDTQYFGPGTRLTVL.

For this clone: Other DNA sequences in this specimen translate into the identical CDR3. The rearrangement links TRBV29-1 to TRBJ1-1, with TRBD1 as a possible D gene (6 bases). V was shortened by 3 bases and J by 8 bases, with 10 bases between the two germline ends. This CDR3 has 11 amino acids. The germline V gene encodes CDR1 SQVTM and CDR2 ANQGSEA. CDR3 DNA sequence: TGCAGCGTTGATCGGGGGGCCGAAGCTTTCTTT. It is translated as CSVDRGAEAFF.

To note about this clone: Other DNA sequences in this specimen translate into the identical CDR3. The CDR3 nucleotides read TGTGCCAGCAGTTTTGGGTCCTACGAGCAGTACTTC. Amino acids: CASSFGSYEQYF. The chain recombines TRBV28 with TRBJ2-7, with no clear D. Germline CDR1 reads MDHEN; CDR2 reads SYDVKM. The V and J ends lost 3 bases and 1 base respectively, with 4 bases between them. CDR3 size: 12 residues.

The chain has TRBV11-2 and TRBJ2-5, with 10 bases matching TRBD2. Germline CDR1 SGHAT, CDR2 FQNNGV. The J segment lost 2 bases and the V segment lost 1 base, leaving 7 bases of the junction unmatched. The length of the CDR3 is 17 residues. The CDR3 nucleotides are TGTGCCAGCAGCTTAGGTCTAGCGGGAGTGGGTCAAGAGACCCAGTACTTC. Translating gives CASSLGLAGVGQETQYF. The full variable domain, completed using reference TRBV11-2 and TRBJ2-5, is EAGVAQSPRYKIIEKRQSVAFWCNPISGHATLYWYQQILGQGPKLLIQFQNNGVVDDSQLPKDRFSAERLKGVDSTLKIQPAKLEDSAVYLCASSLGLAGVGQETQYFGPGTRLLVL.

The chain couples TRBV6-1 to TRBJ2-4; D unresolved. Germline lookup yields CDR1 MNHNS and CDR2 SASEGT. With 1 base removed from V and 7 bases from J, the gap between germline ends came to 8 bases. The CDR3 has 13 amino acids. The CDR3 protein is CASSEGFRNIQYF. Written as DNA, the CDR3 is TGTGCCAGCAGTGAAGGGTTCCGCAACATTCAGTACTTC.

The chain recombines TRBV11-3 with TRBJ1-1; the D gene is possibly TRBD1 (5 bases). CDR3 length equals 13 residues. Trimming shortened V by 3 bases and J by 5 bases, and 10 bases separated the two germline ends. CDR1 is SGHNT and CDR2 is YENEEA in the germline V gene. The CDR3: CASSFQGDTEAFF. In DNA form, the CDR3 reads TGTGCCAGCAGCTTTCAGGGTGATACTGAAGCTTTCTTT.

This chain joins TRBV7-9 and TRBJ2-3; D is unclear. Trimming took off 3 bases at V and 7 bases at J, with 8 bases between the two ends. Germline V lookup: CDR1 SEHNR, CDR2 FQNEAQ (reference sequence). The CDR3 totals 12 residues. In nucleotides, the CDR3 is TGTGCCAGCAGCTTTGACCTGAATACGCAGTATTTT. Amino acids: CASSFDLNTQYF.

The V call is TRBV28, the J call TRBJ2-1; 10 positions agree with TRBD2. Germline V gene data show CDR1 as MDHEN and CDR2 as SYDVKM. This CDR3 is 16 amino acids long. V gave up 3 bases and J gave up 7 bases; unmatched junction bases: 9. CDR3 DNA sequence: TGTGCCAGCAGTTTGATAAGCGGGAGGGAGAGGAATGAGCAGTTCTTC. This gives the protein CASSLISGRERNEQFF.

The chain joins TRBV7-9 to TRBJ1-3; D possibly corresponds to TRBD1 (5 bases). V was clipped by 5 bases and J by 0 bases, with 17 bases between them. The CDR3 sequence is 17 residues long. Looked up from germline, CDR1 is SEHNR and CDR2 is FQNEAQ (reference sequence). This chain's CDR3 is CASSRRDPLSSGNTIYF. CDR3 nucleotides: TGTGCCAGCAGCCGCCGGGACCCTTTAAGCTCTGGAAACACCATATATTTT.

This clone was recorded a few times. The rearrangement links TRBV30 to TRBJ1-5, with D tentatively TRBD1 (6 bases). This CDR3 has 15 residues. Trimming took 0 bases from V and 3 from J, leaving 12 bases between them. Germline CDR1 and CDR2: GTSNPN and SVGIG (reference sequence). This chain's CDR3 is CAWSVPRGNNQPQHF. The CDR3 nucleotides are TGTGCCTGGAGTGTCCCCAGGGGAAACAATCAGCCCCAGCATTTT.

The CDR3 protein is CASISSTDTQYF. CDR3 bases: TGTGCCAGCATCTCTAGCACAGATACGCAGTATTTT. This chain connects TRBV6-6 to TRBJ2-3; D gene uncertain. The germline V gene has CDR1 MNHNY and CDR2 SVGAGI (reference sequence). V lost 7 bases to trimming and J lost 0 bases, with 5 bases between them. This CDR3 is 12 amino acids long.

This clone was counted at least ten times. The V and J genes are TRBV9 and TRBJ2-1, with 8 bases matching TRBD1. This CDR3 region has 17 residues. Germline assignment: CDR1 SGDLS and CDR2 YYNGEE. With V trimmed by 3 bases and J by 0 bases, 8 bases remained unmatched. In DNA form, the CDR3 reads TGTGCCAGCAGCGAGAGTAGGACAGGGAGCTCCTACAATGAGCAGTTCTTC. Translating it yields CASSESRTGSSYNEQFF.

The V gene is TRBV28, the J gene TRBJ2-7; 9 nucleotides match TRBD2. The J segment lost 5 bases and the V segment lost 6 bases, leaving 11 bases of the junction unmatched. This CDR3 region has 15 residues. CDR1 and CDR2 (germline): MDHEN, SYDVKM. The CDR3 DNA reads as TGTGCCAGCAGGGAATCAGCGGGAGGAGGGCACGAGCAGTACTTC. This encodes CASRESAGGGHEQYF. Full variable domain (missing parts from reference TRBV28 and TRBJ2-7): DVKVTQSSRYLVKRTGEKVFLECVQDMDHENMFWYRQDPGLGLRLIYFSYDVKMKEKGDIPEGYSVSREKKERFSLILESASTNQTSMYLCASRESAGGGHEQYFGPGTRLTVT.

CDR3 protein: CASSVSGRGDTQYF. CDR3 nucleotides: TGTGCCAGCAGCGTTAGCGGGAGGGGCGATACGCAGTATTTT. The rearrangement uses TRBV9 and TRBJ2-3; 11 nucleotides match TRBD2. V shed 2 bases, J shed 6 bases, and the junction held 2 bases outside the gene matches. The CDR3 runs to 14 residues. CDR1 SGDLS and CDR2 YYNGEE come from the germline V gene.

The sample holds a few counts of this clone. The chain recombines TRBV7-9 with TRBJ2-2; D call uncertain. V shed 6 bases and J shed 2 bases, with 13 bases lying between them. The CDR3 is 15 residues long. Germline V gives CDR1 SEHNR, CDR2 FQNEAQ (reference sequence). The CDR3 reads CASRDLSPNTGELFF. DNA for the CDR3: TGTGCCAGCAGGGATCTATCACCAAACACCGGGGAGCTGTTTTTT. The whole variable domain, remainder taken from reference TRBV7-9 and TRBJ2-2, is DTGVSQNPRHKITKRGQNVTFRCDPISEHNRLYWYRQTLGQGPEFLTYFQNEAQLEKSRLLSDRFSAERPKGSFSTLEIQRTEQGDSAMYLCASRDLSPNTGELFFGEGSRLTVL.

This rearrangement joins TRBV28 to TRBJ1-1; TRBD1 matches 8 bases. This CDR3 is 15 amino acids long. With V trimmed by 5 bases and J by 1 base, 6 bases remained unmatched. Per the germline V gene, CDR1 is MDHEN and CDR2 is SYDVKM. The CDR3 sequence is CASSPRDRPNTEAFF. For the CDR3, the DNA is TGTGCCAGCAGTCCTCGGGACAGGCCGAACACTGAAGCTTTCTTT. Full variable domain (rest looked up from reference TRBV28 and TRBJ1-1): DVKVTQSSRYLVKRTGEKVFLECVQDMDHENMFWYRQDPGLGLRLIYFSYDVKMKEKGDIPEGYSVSREKKERFSLILESASTNQTSMYLCASSPRDRPNTEAFFGQGTRLTVV.

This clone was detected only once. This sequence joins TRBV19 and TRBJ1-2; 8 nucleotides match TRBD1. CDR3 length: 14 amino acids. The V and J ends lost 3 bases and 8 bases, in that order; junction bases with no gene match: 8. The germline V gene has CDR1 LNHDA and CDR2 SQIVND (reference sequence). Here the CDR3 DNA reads TGTGCCAGTAGTATCGGACAGGGCGAGGGCGGCTACACCTTC. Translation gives CASSIGQGEGGYTF.

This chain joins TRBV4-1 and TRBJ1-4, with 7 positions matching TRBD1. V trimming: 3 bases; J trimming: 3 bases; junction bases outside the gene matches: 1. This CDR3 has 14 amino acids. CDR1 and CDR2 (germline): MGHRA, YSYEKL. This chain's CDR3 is CASSQTGPNEKLFF. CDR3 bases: TGCGCCAGCAGCCAGACAGGGCCTAATGAAAAACTGTTTTTT.

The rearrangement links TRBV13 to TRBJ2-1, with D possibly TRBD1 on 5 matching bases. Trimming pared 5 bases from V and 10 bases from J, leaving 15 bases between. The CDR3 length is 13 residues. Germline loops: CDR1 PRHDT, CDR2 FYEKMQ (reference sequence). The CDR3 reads CASSADTRREQFF. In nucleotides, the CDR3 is TGTGCCAGCAGCGCGGACACCCGCCGGGAGCAGTTCTTC.

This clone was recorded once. For the CDR3, the DNA is TGCGCCAGCAGTCAATCGCCAGGGACTGGAAACACCATATATTTT. It codes for CASSQSPGTGNTIYF. The chain recombines TRBV23-1 with TRBJ1-3, with D tentatively TRBD1 (5 bases). TRBV23-1 qualifies as an ORF whose function is uncertain. Between the trimmed V and J ends, which lost 0 bases and 2 bases, there was a span of 8 bases. This CDR3 contains 15 residues.

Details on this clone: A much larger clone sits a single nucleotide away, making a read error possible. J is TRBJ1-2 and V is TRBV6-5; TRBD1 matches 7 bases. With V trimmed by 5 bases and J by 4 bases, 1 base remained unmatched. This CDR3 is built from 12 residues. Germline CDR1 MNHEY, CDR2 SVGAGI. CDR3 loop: CASSGDSYGYTF. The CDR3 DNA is TGTGCCAGCAGTGGGGACAGCTATGGCTACACCTTC.

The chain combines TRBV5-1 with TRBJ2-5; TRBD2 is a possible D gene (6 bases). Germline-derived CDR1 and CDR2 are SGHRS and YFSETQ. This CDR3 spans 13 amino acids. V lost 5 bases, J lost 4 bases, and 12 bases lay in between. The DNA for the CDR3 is TGCGCCAGCAGTCCTCGGGGGAGAGAGACCCAGTACTTC. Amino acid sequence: CASSPRGRETQYF.

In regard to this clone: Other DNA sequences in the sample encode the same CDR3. The CDR3 is CASSLQGPETQYF. The CDR3 DNA reads as TGTGCCAGCAGTTTACAGGGCCCGGAGACCCAGTACTTC. The chain carries TRBV28 and TRBJ2-5, with D possibly being TRBD1 (5 bases). The CDR3 extends over 13 amino acids. V lost 2 bases and J 5 bases, leaving 9 bases between the germline ends. Germline lookup yields CDR1 MDHEN and CDR2 SYDVKM.

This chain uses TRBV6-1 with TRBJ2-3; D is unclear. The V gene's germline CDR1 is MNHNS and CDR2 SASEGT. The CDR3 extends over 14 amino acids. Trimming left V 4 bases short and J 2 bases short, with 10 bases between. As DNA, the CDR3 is TGTGCCAGCAGTGTGGGCAGGATCACAGATACGCAGTATTTT. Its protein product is CASSVGRITDTQYF.

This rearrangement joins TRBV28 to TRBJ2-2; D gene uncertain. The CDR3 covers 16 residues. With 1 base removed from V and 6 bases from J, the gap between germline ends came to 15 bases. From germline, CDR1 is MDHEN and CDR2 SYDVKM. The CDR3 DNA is TGTGCCAGCAGTTTATTTTCGGCCTATTTAGCCGGGGAGCTGTTTTTT. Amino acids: CASSLFSAYLAGELFF.

This CDR3 is CASSETLGGDTQYF. The CDR3, as DNA: TGTGCCAGCAGTGAAACCTTAGGAGGAGATACGCAGTATTTT. The chain uses TRBV6-1 and TRBJ2-3; tentative D call: TRBD2 (5 bases). There are 14 residues in the CDR3. Trimming took off 2 bases at V and 5 bases at J, with 11 bases between the two ends. CDR1 and CDR2 (germline): MNHNS, SASEGT.